This TCR beta chain originates from a study of T cell clones after liver transplantation. Study context: Liver transplant recipients had immunosuppression withdrawal attempted within 2 years.

Broader study findings: A significant post-transplant drop in circulating graft-donor-reactive CD4 TCRbeta sequences occurred in most of the 8 subjects.

Looked up from germline, CDR1 is SGHNT and CDR2 is YENEEA. The CDR3 is 15 residues long. Trimming left V 2 bases short and J 7 bases short, with 18 bases between. Proliferating CFSE-low MLR cells were sequenced to define alloreactive TCRbeta sequences. This clone was seen more than once but under ten times. The antigen remains undetermined. The repertoire was sequenced with immunoSEQ multiplex PCR; TCRdb's copy has only in-frame clones and lacks some. The sample gives about 5,600 clones, 25% to 35% of which show up once; more than 4.5% is in the top ten. The gene calls are TRBV11-3 and TRBJ2-7; D gene unclear. This TCR was recovered from a human patient who received a liver transplant. Some T cells may possibly be graft donor cells. The sample was CD4+ T cells from cultured PBMCs. CDR3 residues: CASSLSPNSLREQYF. The DNA of the CDR3 is TGTGCCAGCAGCTTATCACCCAACTCACTCCGGGAGCAGTACTTC.